The T cell receptor beta chain described here comes from a study of T cell repertoires in cytomegalovirus infection. Overall study: Selected CMV epitopes included recently identified HLA-C-restricted ones as well as well-studied HLA-B-restricted ones. An indication of both CMV infection and matching HLA type came from public TCR beta signatures. Study-level results: Dominant in the ex vivo response were TCR beta clonotypes restricted by HLA-C and specific for CMV.

Notes on this clonotype: Its antigen is as yet unknown.

The CDR3 totals 15 residues. V gave up 1 base and J gave up 3 bases, with 10 bases separating them. The V gene's germline CDR1 is SGHVS and CDR2 FNYEAQ. TCRdb fed the reads into MiXCR, producing one record per CDR3 protein. Of 650,000 to 900,000 distinct CDR3 sequences listed, approximately 32% were seen once; the top ten hold over 10%. This clonotype originated in a human donor in good health (CMV status not recorded). Some clones in this sample may be carry-over from other donors' samples. The chain combines TRBV7-6 with TRBJ2-1; no reliable D call. Here the sequenced sample was cultured CD8+ T cells from PBMCs, taken from culture after CMV antigen stimulation. The CDR3 DNA follows: TGTGCCAGCAGCTTAGAAGGATCCCTCTACAATGAGCAGTTCTTC. It is translated as CASSLEGSLYNEQFF.